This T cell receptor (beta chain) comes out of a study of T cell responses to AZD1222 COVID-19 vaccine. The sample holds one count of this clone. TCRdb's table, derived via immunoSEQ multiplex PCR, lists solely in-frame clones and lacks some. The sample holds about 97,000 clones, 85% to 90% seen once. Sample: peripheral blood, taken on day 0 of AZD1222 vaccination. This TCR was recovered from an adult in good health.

This CDR3 is CASSFRGGQPQHF. DNA for the CDR3: TGTGCCAGCAGTTTCAGGGGTGGACAGCCCCAGCATTTT. The genes are TRBV12-3 or TRBV12-4 and TRBJ1-5; TRBD1 is a possible D gene (6 bases). The V gene lost 3 bases and the J gene lost 7 bases, with 10 bases spanning the gap. This CDR3 has 13 amino acids.